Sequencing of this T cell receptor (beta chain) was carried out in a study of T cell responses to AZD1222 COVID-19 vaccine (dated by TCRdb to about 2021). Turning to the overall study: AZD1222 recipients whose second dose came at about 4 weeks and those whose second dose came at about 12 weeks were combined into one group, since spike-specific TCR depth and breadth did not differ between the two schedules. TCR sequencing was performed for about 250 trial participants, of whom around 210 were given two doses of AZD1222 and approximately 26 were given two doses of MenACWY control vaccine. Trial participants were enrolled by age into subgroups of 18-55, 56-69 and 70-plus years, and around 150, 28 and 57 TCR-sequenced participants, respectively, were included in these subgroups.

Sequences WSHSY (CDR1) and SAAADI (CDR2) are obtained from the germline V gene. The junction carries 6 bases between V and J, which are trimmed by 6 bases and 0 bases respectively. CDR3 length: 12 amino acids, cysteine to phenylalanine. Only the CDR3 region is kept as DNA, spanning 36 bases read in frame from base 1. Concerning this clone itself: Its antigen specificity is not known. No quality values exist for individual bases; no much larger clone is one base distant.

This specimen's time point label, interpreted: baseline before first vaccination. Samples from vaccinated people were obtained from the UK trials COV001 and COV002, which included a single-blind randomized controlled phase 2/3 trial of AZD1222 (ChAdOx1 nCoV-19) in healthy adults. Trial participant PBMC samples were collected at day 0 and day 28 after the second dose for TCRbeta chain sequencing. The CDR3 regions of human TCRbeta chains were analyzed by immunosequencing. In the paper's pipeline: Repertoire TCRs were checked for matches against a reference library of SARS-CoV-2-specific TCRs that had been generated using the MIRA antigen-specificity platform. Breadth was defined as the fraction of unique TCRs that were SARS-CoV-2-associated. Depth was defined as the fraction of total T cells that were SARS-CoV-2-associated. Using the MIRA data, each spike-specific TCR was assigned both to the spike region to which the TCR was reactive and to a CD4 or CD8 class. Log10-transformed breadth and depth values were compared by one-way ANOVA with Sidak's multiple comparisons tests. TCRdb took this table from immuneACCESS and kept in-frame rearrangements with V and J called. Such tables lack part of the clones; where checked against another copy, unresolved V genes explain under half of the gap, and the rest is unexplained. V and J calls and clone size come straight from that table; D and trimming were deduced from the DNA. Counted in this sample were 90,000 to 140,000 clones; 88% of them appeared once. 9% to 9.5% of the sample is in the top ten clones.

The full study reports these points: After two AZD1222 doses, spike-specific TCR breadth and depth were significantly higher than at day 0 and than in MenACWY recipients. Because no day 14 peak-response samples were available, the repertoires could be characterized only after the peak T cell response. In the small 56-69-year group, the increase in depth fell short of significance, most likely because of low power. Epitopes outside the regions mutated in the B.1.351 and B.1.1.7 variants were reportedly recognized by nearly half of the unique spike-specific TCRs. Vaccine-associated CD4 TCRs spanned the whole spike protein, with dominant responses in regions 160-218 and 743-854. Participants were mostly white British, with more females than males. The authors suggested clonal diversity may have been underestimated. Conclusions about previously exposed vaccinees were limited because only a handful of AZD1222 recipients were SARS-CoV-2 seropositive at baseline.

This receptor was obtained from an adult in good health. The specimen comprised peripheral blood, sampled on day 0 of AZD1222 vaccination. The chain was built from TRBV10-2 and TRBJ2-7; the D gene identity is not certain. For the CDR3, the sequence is CASSPASYEQYF. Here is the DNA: TGCGCCAGCAGCCCCGCCTCCTACGAGCAGTACTTC.